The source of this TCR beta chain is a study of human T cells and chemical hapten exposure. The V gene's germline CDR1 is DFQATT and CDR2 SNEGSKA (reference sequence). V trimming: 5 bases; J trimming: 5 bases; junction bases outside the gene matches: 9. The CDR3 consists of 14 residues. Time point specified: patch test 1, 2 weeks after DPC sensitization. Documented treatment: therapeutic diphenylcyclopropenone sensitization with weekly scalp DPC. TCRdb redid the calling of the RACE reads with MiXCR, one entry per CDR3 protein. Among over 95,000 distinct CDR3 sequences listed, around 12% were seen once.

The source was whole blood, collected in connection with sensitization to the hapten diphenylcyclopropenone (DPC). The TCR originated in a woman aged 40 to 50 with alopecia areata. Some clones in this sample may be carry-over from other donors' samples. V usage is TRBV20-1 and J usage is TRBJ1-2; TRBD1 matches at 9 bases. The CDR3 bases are TGCAGTGCTTCTACAGGGGGCGCAGGATATGGCTACACCTTC. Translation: CSASTGGAGYGYTF.